This T cell receptor beta chain is from a study of CD8 T cells in ankylosing spondylitis. Study observations and caveats: Existing reports had already noted some motif variants in reactive arthritis synovial fluid and blood. Matched ankylosing spondylitis synovial fluid reportedly showed significant enrichment of disease-linked clones.

The table lists this clonotype with a few counts. Its antigen is unknown. MiXCR, run by TCRdb on the 5' RACE reads, gives a single entry per CDR3 protein. The sample holds roughly 280,000 distinct CDR3 sequences; roughly 20% are singletons and the top ten take about 8.2%. The germline V gene encodes CDR1 MNHEY and CDR2 SMNVEV (reference sequence). Trimming pared 3 bases from V and 3 bases from J, leaving 17 bases between. The CDR3 extends over 17 amino acids. The clonotype comes from a male donor with ankylosing spondylitis or in good health (not recorded which). The sequenced sample consisted of blood, either unsorted or a sorted T cell fraction (not recorded which). This chain links TRBV27 with TRBJ2-2, with D possibly matching TRBD2 (5 bases). In DNA, the CDR3 is TGTGCCAGCAGTTTCCCTCCCGGGAACCGTTACACCGGGGAGCTGTTTTTT. Translating gives CASSFPPGNRYTGELFF.